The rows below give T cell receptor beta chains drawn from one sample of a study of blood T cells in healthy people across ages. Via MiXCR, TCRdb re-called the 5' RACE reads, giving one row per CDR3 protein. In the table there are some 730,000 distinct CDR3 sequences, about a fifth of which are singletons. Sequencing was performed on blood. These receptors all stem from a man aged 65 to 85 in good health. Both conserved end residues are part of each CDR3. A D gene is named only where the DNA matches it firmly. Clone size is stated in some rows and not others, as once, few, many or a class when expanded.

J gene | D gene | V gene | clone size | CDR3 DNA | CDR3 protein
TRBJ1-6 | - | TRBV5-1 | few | TGCGCCAGCAGCTTGGTTGGCCGCTTAGCGGGCTCACCCCTCCACTTT | CASSLVGRLAGSPLHF
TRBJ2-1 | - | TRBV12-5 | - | TGTGCTAGTGGTTTGTCGGCAGGGTTCTACAATGAGCAGTTCTTC | CASGLSAGFYNEQFF
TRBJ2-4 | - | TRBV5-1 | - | TGCGCCAGCAGCTTGAACTTCCCCCTACAAGCCAAAAACATTCAGTACTTC | CASSLNFPLQAKNIQYF
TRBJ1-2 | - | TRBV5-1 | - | TGCGCCAGCACTGAGGATCATGCTAACTATGGCTACACCTTC | CASTEDHANYGYTF
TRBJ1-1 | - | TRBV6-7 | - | TGTGCCAGCAACAAGAGGGGACAAATGAACACTGAAGCTTTCTTT | CASNKRGQMNTEAFF
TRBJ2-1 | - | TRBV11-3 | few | TGTGCCAGCAGACCCCGACTAGAAGTCTACAATGAGCAGTTCTTC | CASRPRLEVYNEQFF
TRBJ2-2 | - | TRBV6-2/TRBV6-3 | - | TGTGCCAGCAGTACGCCTCGTGATATGATGAACACCGGGGAGCTGTTTTTT | CASSTPRDMMNTGELFF
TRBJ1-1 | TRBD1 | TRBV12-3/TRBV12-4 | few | TGTGCCAGCAGTCCCCGGGACAGGGGAGCTTTCTTT | CASSPRDRGAFF
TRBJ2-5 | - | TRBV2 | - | TGTGCCAGCAGTGACGGGACGGGTCTGGAGACCCAGTACTTC | CASSDGTGLETQYF
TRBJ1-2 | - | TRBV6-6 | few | TGTGCCAGCCGGATCACATCGGTAGTTGTCTATGGCTACACCTTC | CASRITSVVVYGYTF
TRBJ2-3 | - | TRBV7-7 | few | TGTGCCAGCAGTCCGGACTTGGCGGGTGGCACAGATACGCAGTATTTT | CASSPDLAGGTDTQYF
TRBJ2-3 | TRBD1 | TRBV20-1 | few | TGCAGTGCCCTACAGGGGGGACCAGATACGCAGTATTTT | CSALQGGPDTQYF
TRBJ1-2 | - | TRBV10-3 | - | TGTGCCATCAGTGAGCCCAATTACGGCTACACCTTC | CAISEPNYGYTF
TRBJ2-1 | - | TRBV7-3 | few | TGTGCCAGCAGCTTACATGGTGGGACACCAACCTACAATGAGCAGTTCTTC | CASSLHGGTPTYNEQFF
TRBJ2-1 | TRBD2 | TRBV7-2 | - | TGTGCCAGCCGGGTAGCGGGAGTAGCCCACAATGAGCAGTTCTTC | CASRVAGVAHNEQFF
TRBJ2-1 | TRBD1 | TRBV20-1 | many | TGCAGTGCCGAGGTCACAGGGGAAGGTGAGCAGTTCTTC | CSAEVTGEGEQFF
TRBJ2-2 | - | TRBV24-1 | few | TGTGCCACCAGTGATCAAGGAATTCCCCTGGGGGAGCTGTTTTTT | CATSDQGIPLGELFF
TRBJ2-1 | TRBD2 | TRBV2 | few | TGTGCCAGCAGTGAAATGGCGGGAGTGGGGAATGAGCAGTTCTTC | CASSEMAGVGNEQFF
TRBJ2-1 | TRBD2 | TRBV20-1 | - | TGCAGTGCTAGTTTCGGGGGGTTAGCTTACAATGAGCAGTTCTTC | CSASFGGLAYNEQFF
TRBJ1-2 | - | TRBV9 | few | TGTGCCAGCAGCCCGACGGGGCGCCTGTACTATGGCTACACCTTC | CASSPTGRLYYGYTF
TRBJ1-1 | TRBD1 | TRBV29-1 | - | TGCAGCGTTGGAGGGGGCAGTTCTGAAGCTTTCTTT | CSVGGGSSEAFF
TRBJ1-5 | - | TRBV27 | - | TGTGCCAGCCACACGGGGGACAATCAGCCCCAGCATTTT | CASHTGDNQPQHF
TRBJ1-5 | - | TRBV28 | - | TGTGCCAGCAGCTCCGCCGGGGGGAGCAATCAGCCCCAGCATTTT | CASSSAGGSNQPQHF
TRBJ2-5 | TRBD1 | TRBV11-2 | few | TGTGCCAGCAGCTTAGTCCCGTTGGGACAGGGGCAGAAGACCCAGTACTTC | CASSLVPLGQGQKTQYF
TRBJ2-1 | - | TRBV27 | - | TGTGCCAGCAGAGTCCCCGCAGGATCCTACAATGAGCAGTTCTTC | CASRVPAGSYNEQFF
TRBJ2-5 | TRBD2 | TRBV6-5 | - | TGTGCCAGCAGTTTCCTTAGCGGGGGGGTAAAGACCCAGTACTTC | CASSFLSGGVKTQYF
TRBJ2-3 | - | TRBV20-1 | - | TGCAGTGCTCGCCCGACTGGCGGGAAATGGATCCGGGCAGATACGCAGTATTTT | CSARPTGGKWIRADTQYF
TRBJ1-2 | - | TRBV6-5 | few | TGTGCCAGCAGCTACCGATACGGGGGCAACTATGGCTACACCTTC | CASSYRYGGNYGYTF
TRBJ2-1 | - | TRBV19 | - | TGTGCCAGTAGTAGTCTTTCCTACAATGAGCAGTTCTTC | CASSSLSYNEQFF
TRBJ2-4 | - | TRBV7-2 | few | TGTGCCAGCAGCTTAGCTGGTGGAGAGGGGTTACAGTACTTC | CASSLAGGEGLQYF
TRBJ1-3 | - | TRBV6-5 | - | TGTGCCAGCAGTTATATTGGATCAGGGAACTCTGGAAACACCATATATTTT | CASSYIGSGNSGNTIYF
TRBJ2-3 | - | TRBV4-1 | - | TGCGCCAGCAGCCAAGAGTTCGACCCGAACACAGATACGCAGTATTTT | CASSQEFDPNTDTQYF
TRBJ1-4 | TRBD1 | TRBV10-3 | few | TGTGCCACCCGCGGACAGGGACCTAATGAAAAACTGTTTTTT | CATRGQGPNEKLFF
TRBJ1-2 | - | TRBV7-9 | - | TGTGCCAGCAGCTTAGAGGCATACCCGGGCTACACCTTC | CASSLEAYPGYTF
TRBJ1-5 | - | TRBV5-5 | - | TGTGCCAGCAGCTTGTTAAGGTCGGATCAGCCCCAGCATTTT | CASSLLRSDQPQHF
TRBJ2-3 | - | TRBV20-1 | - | TGCAGTGCTAGGCCCTCGACAATTACCACAGATACGCAGTATTTT | CSARPSTITTDTQYF
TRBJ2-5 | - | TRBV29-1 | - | TGCAGCGTTGAGACAGGACCCCAGGAGACCCAGTACTTC | CSVETGPQETQYF
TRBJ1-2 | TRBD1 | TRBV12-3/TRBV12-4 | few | TGTGCCAGCAGCCCTATTAGTACAGGGGCCGGCGGCTACACCTTC | CASSPISTGAGGYTF
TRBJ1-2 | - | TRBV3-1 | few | TGTGCCAGCAGCCAGGGAACACCGGGATCGAACTATGGCTACACCTTC | CASSQGTPGSNYGYTF
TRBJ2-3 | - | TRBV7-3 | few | TGTGCCAGCAGCTTAAGGGACGGTTACACAGATACGCAGTATTTT | CASSLRDGYTDTQYF
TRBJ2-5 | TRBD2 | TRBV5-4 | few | TGTGCCAGCAGCTTTTCCAGCGGGGGGACTCAAGAGACCCAGTACTTC | CASSFSSGGTQETQYF
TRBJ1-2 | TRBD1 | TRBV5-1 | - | TGCGCCAGCAGCTTGGAACAGGGGGTTGTCGGTGGCTACACCTTC | CASSLEQGVVGGYTF
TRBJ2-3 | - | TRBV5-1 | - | TGCGCCAGCAGGGCCCTCGGGACTAGCACAGATACGCAGTATTTT | CASRALGTSTDTQYF
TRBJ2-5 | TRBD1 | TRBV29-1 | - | TGCAGCGTTGTGCCGTTGACAGGGGCACAAGAGACCCAGTACTTC | CSVVPLTGAQETQYF
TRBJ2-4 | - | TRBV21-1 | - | TGTGCCAGCAGCAAAGTACTCAACAAAAACATTCAGTACTTC | CASSKVLNKNIQYF
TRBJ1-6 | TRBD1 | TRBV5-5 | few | TGTGCCAGCAGCTTGCCCTTAACAGGGGTTAATTCACCCCTCCACTTT | CASSLPLTGVNSPLHF
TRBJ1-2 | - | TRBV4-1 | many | TGCGCCAGCAGCCAAGATACCCGGGGGCCTCTTTTCGGGAACTATGGCTACACCTTC | CASSQDTRGPLFGNYGYTF
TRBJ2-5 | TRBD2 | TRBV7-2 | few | TGTGCCAGCAGCTTAGCCCAACTAGCGCGCTCGTACCAAGAGACCCAGTACTTC | CASSLAQLARSYQETQYF
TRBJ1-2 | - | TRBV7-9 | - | TGTGCCATCTCCTCTTATGGCTACACCTTC | CAISSYGYTF
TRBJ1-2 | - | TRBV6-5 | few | TGTGCCAGCAGTTTTGCCAGAACCTATGGCTACACCTTC | CASSFARTYGYTF
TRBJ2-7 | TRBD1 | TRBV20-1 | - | TGCAGTGCTAGCGACGGACAGGGTGTAGGCTACGAGCAGTACTTC | CSASDGQGVGYEQYF